Sequencing of this T cell receptor beta chain was carried out in a study of blood T cells in healthy people across ages. Per individual sample, total RNA of at least 5.5 micrograms was extracted. The CDR3 contains 15 residues. V dropped 1 base and J dropped 4 bases, with 12 bases sitting between them. Germline V gives CDR1 MGHRA, CDR2 YSYEKL. With a J-beta primer mix and a sample-barcoded 5' primer, a second PCR ran about 7 to 12 cycles. TCRdb used MiXCR to reprocess the 5' RACE reads, holding one entry per CDR3 protein. This sample carries 1.5 million to 1.8 million distinct CDR3 sequences, about 42% of them seen once, and the ten largest clones take about 4.1%.

Sequencing was done on a sample of blood. V and J are TRBV4-1 and TRBJ2-3, with D unclear. The clonotype originates from a woman aged 18-35 years in good health. The CDR3, as DNA: TGCGCCAGCAGCCAAGGGGCCTATCCAGCAGATACGCAGTATTTT. It encodes CASSQGAYPADTQYF.